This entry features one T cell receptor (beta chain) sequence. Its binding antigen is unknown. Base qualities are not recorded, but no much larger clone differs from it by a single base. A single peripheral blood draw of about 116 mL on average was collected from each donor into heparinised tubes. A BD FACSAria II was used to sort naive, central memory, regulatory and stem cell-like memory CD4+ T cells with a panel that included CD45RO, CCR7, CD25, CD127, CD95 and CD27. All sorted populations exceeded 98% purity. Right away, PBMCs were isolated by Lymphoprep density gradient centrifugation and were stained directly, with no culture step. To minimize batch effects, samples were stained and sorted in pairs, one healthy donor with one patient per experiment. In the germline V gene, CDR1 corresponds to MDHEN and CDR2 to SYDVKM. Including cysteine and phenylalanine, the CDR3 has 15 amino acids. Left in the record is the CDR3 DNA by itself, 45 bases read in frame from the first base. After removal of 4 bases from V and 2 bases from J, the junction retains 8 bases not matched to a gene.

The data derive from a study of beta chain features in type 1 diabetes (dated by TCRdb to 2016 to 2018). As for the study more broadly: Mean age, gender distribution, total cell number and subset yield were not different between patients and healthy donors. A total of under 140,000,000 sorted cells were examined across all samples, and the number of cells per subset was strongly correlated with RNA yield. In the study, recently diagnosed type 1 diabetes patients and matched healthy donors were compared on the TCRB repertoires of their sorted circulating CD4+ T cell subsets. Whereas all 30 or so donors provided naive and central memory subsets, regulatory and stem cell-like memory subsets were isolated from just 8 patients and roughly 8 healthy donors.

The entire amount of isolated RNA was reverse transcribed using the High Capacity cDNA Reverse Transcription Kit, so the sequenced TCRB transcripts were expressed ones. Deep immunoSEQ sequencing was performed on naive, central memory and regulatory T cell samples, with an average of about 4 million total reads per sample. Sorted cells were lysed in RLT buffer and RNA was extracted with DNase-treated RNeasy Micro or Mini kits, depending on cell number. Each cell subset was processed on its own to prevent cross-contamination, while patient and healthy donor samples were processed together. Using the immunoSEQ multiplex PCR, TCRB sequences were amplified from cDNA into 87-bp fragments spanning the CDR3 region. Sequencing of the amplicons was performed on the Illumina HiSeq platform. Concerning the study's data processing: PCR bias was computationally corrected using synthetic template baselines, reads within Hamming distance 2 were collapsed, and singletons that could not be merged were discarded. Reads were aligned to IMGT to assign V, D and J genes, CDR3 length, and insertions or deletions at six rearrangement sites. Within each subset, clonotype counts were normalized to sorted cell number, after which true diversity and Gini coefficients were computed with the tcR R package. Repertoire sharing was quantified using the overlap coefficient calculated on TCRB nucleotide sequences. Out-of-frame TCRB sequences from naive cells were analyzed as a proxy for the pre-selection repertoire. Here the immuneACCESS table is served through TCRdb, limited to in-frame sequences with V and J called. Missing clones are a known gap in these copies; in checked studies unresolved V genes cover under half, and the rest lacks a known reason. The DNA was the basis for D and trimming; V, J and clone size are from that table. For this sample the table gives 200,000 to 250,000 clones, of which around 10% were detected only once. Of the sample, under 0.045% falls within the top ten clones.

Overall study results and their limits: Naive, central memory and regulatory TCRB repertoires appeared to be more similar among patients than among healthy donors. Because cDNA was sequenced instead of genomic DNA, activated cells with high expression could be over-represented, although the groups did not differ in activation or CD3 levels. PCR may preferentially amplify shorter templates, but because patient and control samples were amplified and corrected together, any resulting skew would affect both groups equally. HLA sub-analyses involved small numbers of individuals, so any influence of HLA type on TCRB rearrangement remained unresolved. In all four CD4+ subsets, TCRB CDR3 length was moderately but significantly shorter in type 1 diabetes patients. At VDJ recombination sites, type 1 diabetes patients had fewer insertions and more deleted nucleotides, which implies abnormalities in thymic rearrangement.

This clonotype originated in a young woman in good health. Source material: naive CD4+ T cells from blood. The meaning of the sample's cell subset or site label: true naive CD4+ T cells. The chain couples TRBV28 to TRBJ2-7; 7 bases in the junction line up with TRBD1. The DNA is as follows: TGTGCCAGCAGTTCGAAGACAGGGTGGCCCTACGAGCAGTACTTC. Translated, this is CASSSKTGWPYEQYF.